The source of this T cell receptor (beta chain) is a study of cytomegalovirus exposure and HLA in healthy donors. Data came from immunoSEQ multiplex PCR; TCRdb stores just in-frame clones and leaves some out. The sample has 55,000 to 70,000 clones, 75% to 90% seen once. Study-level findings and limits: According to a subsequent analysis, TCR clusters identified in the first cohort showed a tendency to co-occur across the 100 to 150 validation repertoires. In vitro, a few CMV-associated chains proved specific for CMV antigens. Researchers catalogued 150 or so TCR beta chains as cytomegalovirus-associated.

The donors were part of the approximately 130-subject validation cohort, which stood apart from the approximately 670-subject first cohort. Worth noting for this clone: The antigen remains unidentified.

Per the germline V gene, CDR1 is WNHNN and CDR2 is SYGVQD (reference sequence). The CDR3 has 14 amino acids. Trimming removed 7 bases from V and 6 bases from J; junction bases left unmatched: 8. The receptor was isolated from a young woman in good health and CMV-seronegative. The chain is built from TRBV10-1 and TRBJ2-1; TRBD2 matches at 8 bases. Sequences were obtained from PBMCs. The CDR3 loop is CASTRTSGSNEQFF. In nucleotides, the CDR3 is TGCGCCAGCACCCGAACTAGCGGTTCCAATGAGCAGTTCTTC.